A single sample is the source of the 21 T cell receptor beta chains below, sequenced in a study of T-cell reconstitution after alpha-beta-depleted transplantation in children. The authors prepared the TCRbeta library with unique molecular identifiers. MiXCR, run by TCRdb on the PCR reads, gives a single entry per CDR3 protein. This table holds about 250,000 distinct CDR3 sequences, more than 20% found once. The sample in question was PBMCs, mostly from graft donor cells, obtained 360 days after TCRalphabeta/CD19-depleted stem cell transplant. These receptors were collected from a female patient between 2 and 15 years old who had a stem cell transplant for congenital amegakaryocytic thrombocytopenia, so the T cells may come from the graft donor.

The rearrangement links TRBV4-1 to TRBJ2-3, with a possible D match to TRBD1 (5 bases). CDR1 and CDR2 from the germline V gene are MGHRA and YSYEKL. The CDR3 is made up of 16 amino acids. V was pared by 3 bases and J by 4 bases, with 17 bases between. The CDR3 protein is CASSHPSDIFSDTQYF. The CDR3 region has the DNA TGCGCCAGCAGCCATCCTTCGGACATATTCTCAGATACGCAGTATTTT.

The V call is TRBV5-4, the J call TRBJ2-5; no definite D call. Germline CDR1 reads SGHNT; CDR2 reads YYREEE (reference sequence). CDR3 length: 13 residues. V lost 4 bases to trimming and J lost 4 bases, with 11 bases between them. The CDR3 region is CASSLPDRETQYF. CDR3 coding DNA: TGTGCCAGCAGCCTGCCCGATAGAGAGACCCAGTACTTC.

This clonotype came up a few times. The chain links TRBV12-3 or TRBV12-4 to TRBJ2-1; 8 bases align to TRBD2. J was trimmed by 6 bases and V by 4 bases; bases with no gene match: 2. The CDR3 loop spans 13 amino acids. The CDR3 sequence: CASSWTSRNEQFF. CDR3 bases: TGTGCCAGCAGTTGGACTAGCCGCAATGAGCAGTTCTTC.

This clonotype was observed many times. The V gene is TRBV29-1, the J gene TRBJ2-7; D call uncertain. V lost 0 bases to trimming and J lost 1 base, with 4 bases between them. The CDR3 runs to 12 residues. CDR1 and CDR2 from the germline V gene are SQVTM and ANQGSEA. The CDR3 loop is CSVEDNSYEQYF. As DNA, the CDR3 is TGCAGCGTTGAAGACAATTCCTACGAGCAGTACTTC.

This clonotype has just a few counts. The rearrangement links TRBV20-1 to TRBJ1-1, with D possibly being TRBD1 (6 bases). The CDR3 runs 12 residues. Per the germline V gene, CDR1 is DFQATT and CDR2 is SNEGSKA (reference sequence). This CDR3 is CSLPRGNTEAFF. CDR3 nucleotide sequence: TGCAGCCTCCCCAGGGGAAACACTGAAGCTTTCTTT.

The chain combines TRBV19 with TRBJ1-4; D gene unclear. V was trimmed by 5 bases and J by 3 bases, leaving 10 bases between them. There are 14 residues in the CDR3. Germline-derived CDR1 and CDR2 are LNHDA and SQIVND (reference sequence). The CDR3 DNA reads TGTGCCAGTAGTTCGGAGACACCTAATGAAAAACTGTTTTTT. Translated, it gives CASSSETPNEKLFF.

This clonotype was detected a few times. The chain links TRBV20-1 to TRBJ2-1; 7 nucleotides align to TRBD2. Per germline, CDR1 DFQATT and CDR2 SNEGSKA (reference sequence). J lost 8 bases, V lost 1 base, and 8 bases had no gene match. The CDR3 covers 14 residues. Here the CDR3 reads CSARGPGTTHEQFF. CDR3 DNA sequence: TGCAGTGCTAGAGGGCCCGGGACTACTCATGAGCAGTTCTTC.

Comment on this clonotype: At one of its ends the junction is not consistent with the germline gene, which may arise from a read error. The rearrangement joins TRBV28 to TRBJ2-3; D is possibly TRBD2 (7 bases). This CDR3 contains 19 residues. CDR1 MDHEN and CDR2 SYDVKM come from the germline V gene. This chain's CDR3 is CANSFYLGQLSGGTDTQYF. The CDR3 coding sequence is TGTGCCAACAGTTTTTACCTAGGACAGCTGTCGGGGGGAACAGATACGCAGTATTTT.

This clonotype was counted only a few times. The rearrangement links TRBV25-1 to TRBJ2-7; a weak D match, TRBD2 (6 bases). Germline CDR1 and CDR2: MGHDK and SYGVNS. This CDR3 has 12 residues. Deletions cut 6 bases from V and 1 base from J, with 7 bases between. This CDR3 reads CASSGTSYEQYF. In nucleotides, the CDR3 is TGTGCCAGCAGCGGGACTTCCTACGAGCAGTACTTC.

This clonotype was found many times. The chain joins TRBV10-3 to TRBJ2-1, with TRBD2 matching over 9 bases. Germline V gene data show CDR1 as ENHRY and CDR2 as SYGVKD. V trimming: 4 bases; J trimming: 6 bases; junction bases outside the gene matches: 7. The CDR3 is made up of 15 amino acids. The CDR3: CAISAGLARGNEQFF. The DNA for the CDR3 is TGTGCCATCAGTGCGGGACTAGCTCGTGGCAATGAGCAGTTCTTC.

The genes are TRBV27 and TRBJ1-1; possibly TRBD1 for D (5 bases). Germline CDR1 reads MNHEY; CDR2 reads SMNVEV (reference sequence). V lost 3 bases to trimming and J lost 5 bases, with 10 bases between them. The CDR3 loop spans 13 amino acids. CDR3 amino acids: CASSFVGGTEAFF. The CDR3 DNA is TGTGCCAGCAGTTTTGTGGGGGGGACTGAAGCTTTCTTT.

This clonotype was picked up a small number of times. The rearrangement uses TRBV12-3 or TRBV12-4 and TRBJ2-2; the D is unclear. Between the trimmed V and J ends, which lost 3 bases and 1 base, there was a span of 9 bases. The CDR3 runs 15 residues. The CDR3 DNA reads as TGTGCCAGCAGTTTCGGACGGTGGAACACCGGGGAGCTGTTTTTT. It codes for CASSFGRWNTGELFF.

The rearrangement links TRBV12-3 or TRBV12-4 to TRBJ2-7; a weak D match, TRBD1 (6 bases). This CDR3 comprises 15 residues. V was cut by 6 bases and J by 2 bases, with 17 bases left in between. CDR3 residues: CASRGVGQGTYEQYF. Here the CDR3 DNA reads TGTGCCAGCAGGGGGGTAGGGCAGGGGACCTACGAGCAGTACTTC.

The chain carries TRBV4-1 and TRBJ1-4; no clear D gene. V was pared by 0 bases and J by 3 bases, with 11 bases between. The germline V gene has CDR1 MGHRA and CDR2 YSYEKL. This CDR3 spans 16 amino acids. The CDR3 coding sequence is TGCGCCAGCAGCCAAGATTGGGAGCGGTCTAATGAAAAACTGTTTTTT. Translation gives CASSQDWERSNEKLFF.

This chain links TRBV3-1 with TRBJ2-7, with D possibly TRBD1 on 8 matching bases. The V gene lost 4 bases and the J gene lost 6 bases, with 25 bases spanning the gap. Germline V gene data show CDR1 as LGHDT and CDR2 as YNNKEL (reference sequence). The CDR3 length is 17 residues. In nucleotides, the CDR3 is TGTGCCAGCAGCCCCAGGGGGCAGCCACTAGCGTTGAGCGAGCAGTACTTC. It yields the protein CASSPRGQPLALSEQYF.

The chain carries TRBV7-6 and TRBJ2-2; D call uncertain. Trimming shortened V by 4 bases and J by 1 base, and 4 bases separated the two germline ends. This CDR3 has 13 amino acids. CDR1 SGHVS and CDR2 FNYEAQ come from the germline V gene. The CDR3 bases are TGTGCCAGCAGCTCCATGAACACCGGGGAGCTGTTTTTT. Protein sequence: CASSSMNTGELFF.

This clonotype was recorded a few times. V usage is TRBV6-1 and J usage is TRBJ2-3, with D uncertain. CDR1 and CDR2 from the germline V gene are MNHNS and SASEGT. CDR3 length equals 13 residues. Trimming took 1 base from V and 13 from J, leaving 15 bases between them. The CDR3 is CASSEGIPGDKYF. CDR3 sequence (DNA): TGTGCCAGCAGTGAAGGTATCCCAGGAGATAAGTATTTT.

CDR3 nucleotide sequence: TGTGCCAGCAGCCAATACCGGGACAGAGGGGGCAATCAGCCCCAGCATTTT. Translating gives CASSQYRDRGGNQPQHF. The chain combines TRBV4-2 with TRBJ1-5; 7 positions match TRBD1. V gave up 2 bases and J gave up 2 bases; unmatched junction bases: 9. This CDR3 spans 17 amino acids. CDR1 is LGHNA and CDR2 is YNFKEQ in the germline V gene.

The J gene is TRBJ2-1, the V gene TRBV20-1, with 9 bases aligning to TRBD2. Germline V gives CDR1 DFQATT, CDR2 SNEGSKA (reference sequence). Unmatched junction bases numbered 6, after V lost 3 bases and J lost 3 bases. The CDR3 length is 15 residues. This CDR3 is CSASFPSGIYNEQFF. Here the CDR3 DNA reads TGCAGTGCTAGCTTTCCTAGCGGGATCTACAATGAGCAGTTCTTC.

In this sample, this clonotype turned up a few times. CDR3 protein: CASSLKSLGPQETQYF. In nucleotides, the CDR3 is TGTGCCAGCAGTTTAAAATCGTTGGGCCCCCAAGAGACCCAGTACTTC. This sequence joins TRBV28 and TRBJ2-5; no reliable D call. V shed 2 bases and J shed 1 base, with 14 bases lying between them. The CDR3 covers 16 residues. Germline loops: CDR1 MDHEN, CDR2 SYDVKM.

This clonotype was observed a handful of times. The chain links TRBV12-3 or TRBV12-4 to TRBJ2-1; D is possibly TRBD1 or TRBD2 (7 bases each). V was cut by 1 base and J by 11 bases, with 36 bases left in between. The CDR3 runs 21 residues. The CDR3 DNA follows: TGTGCCAGCAGTTTAGAGGGGGCTCGGGACTACCAAGCTCTCTCTGATCTTAAGCAGTTCTTC. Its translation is CASSLEGARDYQALSDLKQFF.